This T cell receptor beta chain was recovered during a study of blood T cell repertoires in COVID-19. Across the whole study: Sites across the United States, Italy and Spain contributed samples from acute and convalescent COVID-19.

Libraries were prepared by immunoSEQ multiplex PCR; TCRdb keeps only in-frame clonotypes and omits some of them. The sample lists fewer than 100,000 clones, approximately 87% occurring once. The germline CDR1 and CDR2 sequences are SGHTA and FQGNSA. V gave up 4 bases and J gave up 4 bases; unmatched junction bases: 9. This CDR3 is 16 amino acids long. The chain combines TRBV7-2 with TRBJ2-3; TRBD2 matches at 9 bases. The sample comprised peripheral blood. This receptor was identified in a human donor with acute or convalescent COVID-19. The donor label of this sample is uncertain. CDR3: CASSSRRGGRADTQYF. In nucleotides, the CDR3 is TGTGCCAGCAGCTCTCGGCGGGGGGGCCGCGCAGATACGCAGTATTTT. Full variable domain (rest looked up from reference TRBV7-2 and TRBJ2-3): GAGVSQSPSNKVTEKGKDVELRCDPISGHTALYWYRQSLGQGLEFLIYFQGNSAPDKSGLPSDRFSAERTGGSVSTLTIQRTQQEDSAVYLCASSSRRGGRADTQYFGPGTRLTVL.